Below are 28 T cell receptor beta chains sequenced from a single sample in a study of T cells after yellow fever vaccination. One entry per CDR3 protein results from TCRdb running MiXCR on the 5' RACE reads. This repertoire shows some 240,000 distinct CDR3 sequences, about 3.5% found once; its top ten account for 15% to 20%. Here the sequenced sample was PBMCs, taken 15 days after the yellow fever booster vaccination. The receptors shown here come from a man aged 18 to 29 who received the YFV17D yellow fever vaccine.

This clonotype was counted at least ten times. The V and J genes are TRBV7-2 and TRBJ2-3; TRBD2 aligns across 9 bases. The trim removed 1 base at V and 6 bases at J, leaving 5 bases unmatched. This CDR3 contains 15 residues. Per germline, CDR1 SGHTA and CDR2 FQGNSA. The DNA for the CDR3 is TGTGCCAGCAGCTTAGGCGGGGGGGCCATGGATACGCAGTATTTT. As protein: CASSLGGGAMDTQYF.

This clonotype was counted many times. The chain employs TRBV6-5 and TRBJ2-1; 12 nucleotides align to TRBD2. The CDR3 length is 19 residues. The trim removed 4 bases at V and 4 bases at J, leaving 14 bases unmatched. Looked up from germline, CDR1 is MNHEY and CDR2 is SVGAGI. The chain's CDR3 is CASSSLLAGGPYLYNEQFF. In DNA, the CDR3 is TGTGCCAGCAGTTCCCTACTAGCGGGGGGTCCTTATCTTTACAATGAGCAGTTCTTC.

The sample holds many counts of this clonotype. The gene calls are TRBV20-1 and TRBJ2-1; D gene uncertain. Trimming left V 6 bases short and J 2 bases short, with 11 bases between. Germline V gives CDR1 DFQATT, CDR2 SNEGSKA (reference sequence). CDR3 length: 13 residues. CDR3 sequence reads: CSAVLRTYNEQFF. In DNA, the CDR3 is TGCAGTGCGGTCTTACGTACCTACAATGAGCAGTTCTTC.

The table lists this clonotype with many counts. V gene TRBV6-5 combines with J gene TRBJ1-6; D unclear. Trimming removed 3 bases at V and 10 bases at J, with 16 bases between. Germline V CDR1 and CDR2: MNHEY, SVGAGI. The CDR3 has 15 residues. The CDR3 nucleotides are TGTGCCAGCAGTTATACTCGCCGTCCGGGATCACCCCTCCACTTT. It yields the protein CASSYTRRPGSPLHF.

This clonotype was counted many times. J is TRBJ1-3 and V is TRBV20-1; D is possibly TRBD1 (5 bases). The germline V gene encodes CDR1 DFQATT and CDR2 SNEGSKA (reference sequence). The V end was cut by 1 base, the J end by 3 bases, with 7 bases between. The CDR3 runs to 13 residues. For the CDR3, the DNA is TGCAGTGCTAGAGCAGGGCTTGGAAACACCATATATTTT. Its protein is CSARAGLGNTIYF.

This clonotype was detected ten times or more. This chain links TRBV7-8 with TRBJ2-1; TRBD2 aligns across 10 bases. This CDR3 has 15 amino acids. V lost 1 base and J lost 6; bases outside the gene matches: 3. The germline CDR1 and CDR2 sequences are SGHVS and FQNEAQ. The CDR3 loop is CASSLVGLAANEQFF. The CDR3, as DNA: TGTGCCAGCAGCTTAGTCGGACTAGCGGCCAATGAGCAGTTCTTC.

This clonotype was found many times. This chain connects TRBV7-9 to TRBJ1-2; a possible D gene is TRBD1 (5 bases). The V and J ends lost 5 bases and 8 bases respectively, with 15 bases between them. The CDR3 extends over 13 amino acids. CDR1 and CDR2 from the germline V gene are SEHNR and FQNEAQ (reference sequence). The CDR3 spells CASSVLGEGGYTF. CDR3 coding DNA: TGTGCCAGCAGCGTCCTGGGGGAGGGAGGCTACACCTTC.

This clonotype was counted many times. The CDR3 spells CASSISSSADTQYF. In nucleotides, the CDR3 is TGTGCCAGTAGTATCTCGTCCTCGGCAGATACGCAGTATTTT. The rearrangement links TRBV19 to TRBJ2-3; no reliable D call. The CDR3 runs 14 residues. Germline values: CDR1 LNHDA, CDR2 SQIVND (reference sequence). The V end was cut by 3 bases, the J end by 4 bases, with 11 bases between.

This clonotype was recorded many times. The DNA of the CDR3 is TGTGCCAGCAGCTCCCGCCAAGAGACCCAGTACTTC. Its protein is CASSSRQETQYF. J is TRBJ2-5 and V is TRBV11-3; D gene uncertain. From germline, CDR1 is SGHNT and CDR2 YENEEA. V was clipped by 4 bases and J by 1 base, with 4 bases between them. This CDR3 region has 12 residues. The variable domain in full, completed from reference TRBV11-3 and TRBJ2-5, reads EAGVVQSPRYKIIEKKQPVAFWCNPISGHNTLYWYLQNLGQGPELLIRYENEEAVDDSQLPKDRFSAERLKGVDSTLKIQPAELGDSAVYLCASSSRQETQYFGPGTRLLVL.

As to this clonotype: This may stem from a read error, because a much larger clone lies one nucleotide away. The CDR3 carries no conserved terminal phenylalanine or tryptophan, so it likely arises from a read error. The chain couples TRBV7-9 to TRBJ1-2; TRBD1 might be the D (6 bases). Germline loops: CDR1 SEHNR, CDR2 FQNEAQ (reference sequence). This CDR3 is built from 13 residues. Trimming left V 3 bases short and J 8 bases short, with 13 bases between. In DNA, the CDR3 is TGTGCCAGCAGCTTTACAGGGATTGGAGGCTACACCTTA. It encodes CASSFTGIGGYTL.

The gene calls are TRBV9 and TRBJ1-5; D might be TRBD1 (6 bases). Germline V gene data show CDR1 as SGDLS and CDR2 as YYNGEE. Trimming left V 4 bases short and J 3 bases short, with 11 bases between. The CDR3 covers 14 residues. The CDR3 spells CASSRWGLNQPQHF. Here the CDR3 DNA reads TGTGCCAGCAGCCGATGGGGGCTCAATCAGCCCCAGCATTTT.

This clonotype was detected many times. The chain joins TRBV3-1 to TRBJ1-6, with 9 bases aligning to TRBD1. Unmatched junction bases numbered 5, after V lost 4 bases and J lost 4 bases. The CDR3 length is 16 residues. The V gene's germline CDR1 is LGHDT and CDR2 YNNKEL (reference sequence). In nucleotides, the CDR3 is TGTGCCAGCAGCCCCTCGGACAGGGGTTATAATTCACCCCTCCACTTT. Protein sequence: CASSPSDRGYNSPLHF.

This clonotype was observed at least ten times. The rearrangement joins TRBV4-2 to TRBJ2-5, with 9 positions matching TRBD2. Per the germline V gene, CDR1 is LGHNA and CDR2 is YNFKEQ. This CDR3 has 16 amino acids. Trimming cost V 2 bases and J 4 bases; bases outside gene matches: 8. The CDR3 loop is CASSQTPSGVRETQYF. CDR3 bases: TGTGCCAGCAGCCAAACGCCTAGCGGGGTTCGAGAGACCCAGTACTTC.

This clonotype showed up many times. V usage is TRBV10-2 and J usage is TRBJ2-5; D is perhaps TRBD1 or TRBD2 (6 bases each). This CDR3 is 14 amino acids long. CDR1 and CDR2 (germline): WSHSY, SAAADI. The germline V and J ends were trimmed by 6 bases and 5 bases, with 16 bases remaining between them. The CDR3 nucleotides read TGCGCCAGCAGCTTTCGGGGGCTCGGGGAGACCCAGTACTTC. As protein: CASSFRGLGETQYF.

This clonotype has at least ten counts. This chain joins TRBV15 and TRBJ2-5; D not resolved. In germline, CDR1 is LNHNV, CDR2 YYDKDF (reference sequence). Trimming cost V 1 base and J 7 bases, with 13 bases left between them. CDR3 length: 14 residues. The CDR3 DNA follows: TGTGCCACCAGCAGAGTCGAGGAGCTCGGGACCCAGTACTTC. It encodes CATSRVEELGTQYF.

This clonotype was counted ten times or more. The gene calls are TRBV27 and TRBJ1-6; 7 positions match TRBD1. Per germline, CDR1 MNHEY and CDR2 SMNVEV (reference sequence). This CDR3 spans 16 amino acids. V lost 5 bases and J lost 0; bases outside the gene matches: 4. This CDR3 reads CASSDRVSSYNSPLHF. The CDR3, as DNA: TGTGCCAGCAGTGACAGGGTTAGCTCCTATAATTCACCCCTCCACTTT.

Many counts were recorded for this clonotype. The V and J genes are TRBV6-6 and TRBJ1-2; D is unresolved. CDR1 and CDR2 (germline): MNHNY, SVGAGI (reference sequence). The CDR3 extends over 12 amino acids. The V gene lost 0 bases and the J gene lost 6 bases, with 5 bases spanning the gap. The CDR3 sequence: CASSYSFDGYTF. The CDR3 bases are TGTGCCAGCAGTTACTCGTTTGATGGCTACACCTTC.

This clonotype was recorded many times. The chain carries TRBV7-2 and TRBJ1-2, with 10 bases fitting TRBD1. CDR1 is SGHTA, CDR2 FQGNSA, per germline. This CDR3 region has 14 residues. The V and J ends lost 4 bases and 8 bases, in that order; junction bases with no gene match: 7. CDR3 nucleotide sequence: TGTGCCAGCAGCTCCCCGGACAGGGGGGGAGGCTACACCTTC. Residues: CASSSPDRGGGYTF.

This clonotype was seen repeatedly, ten times or more. The CDR3 bases are TGTGCCAGCAGCCCCCAAGGCGGGGTTTCGACCTACGAGCAGTACTTC. The encoded protein is CASSPQGGVSTYEQYF. This sequence joins TRBV7-9 and TRBJ2-7; D is possibly TRBD2 (6 bases). CDR1 is SEHNR, CDR2 FQNEAQ, per germline (reference sequence). V was shortened by 5 bases and J by 2 bases, with 19 bases between the two germline ends. This CDR3 is 16 amino acids long.

This clonotype came up many times. This chain joins TRBV7-2 and TRBJ2-1; unclear D gene. V dropped 3 bases and J dropped 8 bases, with 14 bases sitting between them. The CDR3 is 14 amino acids. The germline gives CDR1 SGHTA, CDR2 FQGNSA. The CDR3 nucleotides read TGTGCCAGCAGCTTCTCCCCACGCGGTCATGAGCAGTTCTTC. The encoded protein is CASSFSPRGHEQFF. Using reference TRBV7-2 and TRBJ2-1 for the parts outside the CDR3, the full variable domain is GAGVSQSPSNKVTEKGKDVELRCDPISGHTALYWYRQSLGQGLEFLIYFQGNSAPDKSGLPSDRFSAERTGGSVSTLTIQRTQQEDSAVYLCASSFSPRGHEQFFGPGTRLTVL.

Many counts were recorded for this clonotype. The chain uses TRBV7-9 and TRBJ2-5; TRBD2 matches 12 bases. V lost 4 bases to trimming and J lost 5 bases; unmatched junction nucleotides: 14. Germline values: CDR1 SEHNR, CDR2 FQNEAQ (reference sequence). The CDR3 totals 18 residues. The CDR3 DNA sequence: TGTGCCAGCAGCTCCCCCCCCGGGACTAGCGGGCTCTTTGAGACCCAGTACTTC. This translates into CASSSPPGTSGLFETQYF.

This clonotype was picked up many times. The V call is TRBV3-1, the J call TRBJ2-3; TRBD2 aligns across 10 bases. CDR3 length equals 16 residues. Germline-derived CDR1 and CDR2 are LGHDT and YNNKEL (reference sequence). Trimming removed 6 bases from V and 1 base from J; junction bases left unmatched: 7. CDR3 region: CASSHSGTSGTDTQYF. The CDR3, as DNA: TGTGCCAGCAGTCACTCCGGGACTAGCGGCACAGATACGCAGTATTTT.

This clonotype was detected many times. The chain combines TRBV25-1 with TRBJ2-5; tentatively, D is TRBD1 (7 bases). CDR1 and CDR2 (germline): MGHDK, SYGVNS. This CDR3 is 15 amino acids long. V shed 6 bases and J shed 2 bases, with 16 bases lying between them. This CDR3 reads CASRRQGRGQETQYF. The CDR3 DNA is TGTGCCAGCAGACGACAGGGCCGGGGGCAAGAGACCCAGTACTTC. The variable domain in full, completed from reference TRBV25-1 and TRBJ2-5, reads EADIYQTPRYLVIGTGKKITLECSQTMGHDKMYWYQQDPGMELHLIHYSYGVNSTEKGDLSSESTVSRIRTEHFPLTLESARPSHTSQYLCASRRQGRGQETQYFGPGTRLLVL.

This clonotype was recorded many times. The V call is TRBV29-1, the J call TRBJ2-1; maybe TRBD1 (6 bases). The germline gives CDR1 SQVTM, CDR2 ANQGSEA. This CDR3 region has 13 residues. Trimming took 7 bases from V and 6 from J, leaving 16 bases between them. CDR3 in DNA: TGCAGCGGGCGGCTCCGAGGGGGCAATGAGCAGTTCTTC. Amino acid sequence: CSGRLRGGNEQFF.

At least ten counts were recorded for this clonotype. The V gene is TRBV11-2, the J gene TRBJ2-2; D is unresolved. The CDR3 spans 15 residues. Germline values: CDR1 SGHAT, CDR2 FQNNGV. V was cut by 1 base and J by 4 bases, with 10 bases left in between. CDR3 bases: TGTGCCAGCAGCTTAGTCGCTTTTGGCACCGGGGAGCTGTTTTTT. This translates into CASSLVAFGTGELFF.

This clonotype has at least ten counts. The chain uses TRBV5-1 and TRBJ2-7; 7 positions match TRBD1. The V gene's germline CDR1 is SGHRS and CDR2 YFSETQ. Trimming removed 0 bases from V and 1 base from J; junction bases left unmatched: 10. This CDR3 spans 17 amino acids. The CDR3 bases are TGCGCCAGCAGCTTGGCCCCGACAGGGATCGTTTCCTACGAGCAGTACTTC. Its protein product is CASSLAPTGIVSYEQYF. Looking up the rest from reference TRBV5-1 and TRBJ2-7 gives the full variable domain: KAGVTQTPRYLIKTRGQQVTLSCSPISGHRSVSWYQQTPGQGLQFLFEYFSETQRNKGNFPGRFSGRQFSNSRSEMNVSTLELGDSALYLCASSLAPTGIVSYEQYFGPGTRLTVT.

This chain joins TRBV5-5 and TRBJ1-2; D call uncertain. This CDR3 spans 15 amino acids. Germline V gives CDR1 SGHKS, CDR2 YYEKEE (reference sequence). The V end was cut by 3 bases, the J end by 3 bases, with 15 bases between. The CDR3 loop is CASSYWEGIYYGYTF. The CDR3 nucleotides are TGTGCCAGCAGCTACTGGGAGGGTATTTACTATGGCTACACCTTC.

The sample holds many counts of this clonotype. The chain couples TRBV19 to TRBJ2-5; the D call may be TRBD1 or TRBD2 (5 bases each). The CDR3 extends over 15 amino acids. CDR1 LNHDA and CDR2 SQIVND come from the germline V gene (reference sequence). The V end lost 4 bases, the J end lost 4 bases, and 16 bases lay between the germline ends. CDR3 sequence: CASSRFGTLGETQYF. CDR3 nucleotide sequence: TGTGCCAGTAGTAGATTTGGGACGCTAGGAGAGACCCAGTACTTC.